These T cell receptor beta chains were read from a single sample in a study of Tregs in tolerant kidney transplant recipients. Measured with immunoSEQ multiplex PCR; TCRdb has only the in-frame clones, and not every one. The top ten hold under 0.65% of the sample, which has roughly 250,000 clones, approximately 83% seen once. The material sequenced was CD4+ T cells from blood. These receptor sequences come from a human donor in good health. Both conserved end residues are part of each CDR3. The D gene is left open where the match is weak. Size tells how often a clone was seen (once, few, many) or the class of an expanded clone, and some rows leave it out.

>NA|TRBJ2-7|TRBD1|TRBV5-1
CASRLTGGTYEQYF
TGCGCCAGCCGACTAACAGGGGGCACCTACGAGCAGTACTTC
>NA|TRBJ2-1|TRBD2|TRBV9
CASSVTSGSGEQFF
TGTGCCAGCAGCGTCACTAGCGGGAGCGGTGAGCAGTTCTTC
>NA|TRBJ1-6|NA|TRBV14
CASSQASPNLSPLHF
TGTGCCAGCAGCCAAGCCTCGCCCAATTTGTCACCCCTCCACTTT
>once|TRBJ2-1|NA|TRBV6-1
CASSVGTGSYNEQFF
TGTGCCAGCAGTGTAGGGACTGGATCCTACAATGAGCAGTTCTTC
>NA|TRBJ2-3|NA|TRBV5-1
CASGRQSRTDTQYF
TGCGCCAGCGGCCGACAGAGTCGCACAGATACGCAGTATTTT
>NA|TRBJ2-4|NA|TRBV18
CASSPAGSDIQYF
TGTGCCAGCTCCCCCGCAGGGTCCGACATTCAGTACTTC
>NA|TRBJ2-7|NA|TRBV6-6
CASSYSGPGRWEQYF
TGTGCCAGCAGTTACTCGGGTCCAGGGCGATGGGAGCAGTACTTC
>NA|TRBJ1-2|TRBD1|TRBV6-6
CASSYRDRGDRYTF
TGTGCCAGCAGTTACCGGGACAGGGGCGATCGCTACACCTTC
>NA|TRBJ1-1|NA|TRBV18
CASSPRVGTGETFF
TGTGCCAGCTCACCACGAGTTGGTACAGGTGAAACTTTCTTT
>NA|TRBJ1-5|TRBD1|TRBV5-8
CASSWGQGNQPQHF
TGTGCCAGCAGCTGGGGACAGGGAAATCAGCCCCAGCATTTT
>NA|TRBJ2-1|TRBD2|TRBV18
CASSLLASSYNEQFF
TGTGCCAGCTCACTACTAGCGTCTTCCTACAATGAGCAGTTCTTC
>NA|TRBJ2-5|TRBD2|TRBV5-5
CASSLGTSAIETQYF
TGTGCCAGCAGCTTGGGGACTAGCGCGATAGAGACCCAGTACTTC
>NA|TRBJ1-2|TRBD1|TRBV27
CASRWDSLSNYGYTF
TGTGCCAGCAGGTGGGACAGCCTATCTAACTATGGCTACACCTTC
>once|TRBJ1-1|NA|TRBV2
CASSGRGAFF
TGTGCCAGCAGTGGGAGGGGAGCTTTCTTT
>once|TRBJ2-3|NA|TRBV7-2
CASSSQGGAPDTQYF
TGTGCCAGCAGCTCCCAGGGGGGAGCCCCAGATACGCAGTATTTT
>NA|TRBJ1-1|NA|TRBV30
CAWSVQWASRDLDTEAFF
TGTGCCTGGAGTGTACAATGGGCGTCGAGGGATCTGGACACTGAAGCTTTCTTT
>few|TRBJ2-2|NA|TRBV6-5
CASIRANTGELFF
TGTGCCAGCATCAGGGCGAACACCGGGGAGCTGTTTTTT
>NA|TRBJ2-7|NA|TRBV11-3
CASSLEAGVNEQYF
TGTGCCAGCAGCTTAGAAGCAGGGGTCAACGAGCAGTACTTC
>NA|TRBJ1-1|NA|TRBV30
CAWRGSAGNTEAFF
TGTGCCTGGAGGGGGTCGGCCGGGAACACTGAAGCTTTCTTT
>NA|TRBJ2-5|TRBD2|TRBV18
CASSPLTSGGSQGTQYF
TGTGCCAGCTCACCACTGACTAGCGGGGGGTCACAGGGGACCCAGTACTTC
>NA|TRBJ2-7|TRBD2|TRBV11-2
CASRIAGGRSYEQYF
TGTGCCAGCAGGATAGCGGGGGGACGCTCCTACGAGCAGTACTTC
>NA|TRBJ2-2|NA|TRBV11-2
CASSFTGNTGELFF
TGTGCCAGCAGCTTTACAGGGAACACCGGGGAGCTGTTTTTT
>NA|TRBJ2-3|TRBD2|TRBV19
CASKKSGRAREDTQYF
TGTGCCAGTAAGAAGAGCGGGAGGGCCCGAGAAGATACGCAGTATTTT
>NA|TRBJ2-5|NA|TRBV7-7
CASSETRGGQETQYF
TGTGCTAGCAGCGAGACCCGAGGGGGGCAAGAGACCCAGTACTTC
>NA|TRBJ1-2|NA|TRBV30
CASEGSYGYTF
TGTGCCTCAGAAGGCAGCTATGGCTACACCTTC
>NA|TRBJ2-5|TRBD1|TRBV19
CASSMWDRDSNQETQYF
TGCGCCAGTAGTATGTGGGACCGGGACAGTAATCAAGAGACCCAGTACTTC
>NA|TRBJ2-1|TRBD1|TRBV5-4
CASSQGQGGNEQFF
TGTGCCAGCAGCCAAGGACAGGGCGGCAATGAGCAGTTCTTC
>NA|TRBJ1-4|TRBD1|TRBV7-6
CASSPRRTGFNEKLFF
TGTGCCAGCAGCCCCCGGCGGACAGGATTTAATGAAAAACTGTTTTTT
>NA|TRBJ2-5|NA|TRBV14
CASSQDQGKETQYF
TGTGCCAGCAGCCAGGATCAGGGGAAGGAGACCCAGTACTTC
>NA|TRBJ1-2|TRBD1|TRBV9
CASSVGIPTGNYGYTF
TGTGCCAGCAGCGTAGGTATACCGACAGGGAACTATGGCTACACCTTC
>NA|TRBJ2-1|NA|TRBV5-1
CASSFPGNWTGSNEQFF
TGCGCCAGCAGCTTCCCCGGGAATTGGACGGGGAGCAATGAGCAGTTCTTC
>NA|TRBJ2-5|TRBD1|TRBV9
CASSVATGGPQETQYF
TGTGCCAGCAGCGTAGCAACAGGGGGTCCTCAAGAGACCCAGTACTTC
>NA|TRBJ1-2|TRBD1|TRBV7-6
CASSPEQGNYGYTF
TGTGCCAGCAGCCCCGAACAGGGGAACTATGGCTACACCTTC
>few|TRBJ2-7|TRBD2|TRBV19
CASSSRGDPPYEQYF
TGTGCCAGTAGTAGCCGGGGGGATCCGCCCTACGAGCAGTACTTC
>NA|TRBJ2-2|NA|TRBV5-1
CASSLDRATGELFF
TGCGCCAGCAGCTTGGACAGGGCGACCGGGGAGCTGTTTTTT
>once|TRBJ2-1|TRBD1|TRBV6-4
CASSVDRSSYNEQFF
TGTGCCAGCAGTGTGGACAGGAGCTCCTACAATGAGCAGTTCTTC
>NA|TRBJ2-1|TRBD1|TRBV11-3
CASSLGTGSYNEQFF
TGTGCCAGCAGCTTAGGGACAGGCTCCTACAATGAGCAGTTCTTC
>NA|TRBJ2-3|NA|TRBV5-4
CASSLFGVLADTQYF
TGTGCCAGCAGCTTATTCGGGGTGCTAGCAGATACGCAGTATTTT
>NA|TRBJ2-5|TRBD2|TRBV6-5
CASSYAGGPQETQYF
TGTGCCAGCAGTTACGCGGGGGGGCCCCAAGAGACCCAGTACTTC
>once|TRBJ2-7|NA|TRBV30
CAWSVRVGQGYEQYF
TGTGCCTGGAGTGTACGGGTAGGGCAGGGGTACGAGCAGTACTTC
>NA|TRBJ2-5|TRBD1|TRBV10-3
CAIRPGQGFPYQETQYF
TGTGCCATCAGGCCGGGACAGGGATTCCCGTACCAAGAGACCCAGTACTTC
>few|TRBJ2-5|NA|TRBV5-1
CASSLAGHPRETQYF
TGCGCCAGCAGCTTGGCGGGACACCCCAGGGAGACCCAGTACTTC
>NA|TRBJ2-7|TRBD1|TRBV2
CASIPEGAFDEQYF
TGTGCCAGCATCCCCGAGGGGGCGTTTGACGAGCAGTACTTC
>NA|TRBJ1-1|TRBD1|TRBV5-1
CASSNRGGSNTEAFF
TGCGCCAGCAGCAACAGAGGGGGCTCTAACACTGAAGCTTTCTTT
>NA|TRBJ1-1|NA|TRBV2
CASSERVWGAPSSNTEAFF
TGTGCCAGCAGTGAGAGGGTCTGGGGGGCTCCCTCTTCGAACACTGAAGCTTTCTTT
>few|TRBJ1-4|TRBD1|TRBV25-1
CASTPNRGPNEKLFF
TGTGCCAGCACCCCCAACAGGGGGCCAAATGAAAAACTGTTTTTT